Listed below are T cell receptor beta chains from one sample, sequenced in a study of cytomegalovirus exposure and HLA in healthy donors. TCRdb's copy holds only in-frame clones and misses some; the assay was immunoSEQ multiplex PCR. The sample comprises 95,000 to 150,000 clones, over 65% of which are singletons, and roughly 8.6% rests with the top ten. The source material was PBMCs. The receptors derive from a woman in her thirties or forties in good health and CMV-seropositive. Both conserved end residues are part of each CDR3. D genes are given only for firm matches. For some rows the clone size is stated as once, few or many, or as a class when expanded; others skip it.

abundance: many; d_gene: NA; v_gene: TRBV21-1; j_gene: TRBJ2-2; CDR3aa: CASRSGGEDGELFF; CDR3nt: TGTGCCAGCCGAAGTGGAGGGGAGGACGGGGAGCTGTTTTTT
abundance: few; d_gene: NA; v_gene: TRBV27; j_gene: TRBJ2-7; CDR3aa: CATWTQDYEQYF; CDR3nt: TGTGCCACCTGGACACAGGACTACGAGCAGTACTTC
abundance: NA; d_gene: NA; v_gene: TRBV5-8; j_gene: TRBJ2-7; CDR3aa: CASSLGWRTSYEQYF; CDR3nt: TGTGCCAGCAGCCTCGGCTGGAGAACTTCCTACGAGCAGTACTTC
abundance: few; d_gene: TRBD1; v_gene: TRBV30; j_gene: TRBJ1-1; CDR3aa: CAWSVPGGNTEAFF; CDR3nt: TGTGCCTGGAGTGTACCAGGGGGAAACACTGAAGCTTTCTTT
abundance: few; d_gene: TRBD2; v_gene: TRBV15; j_gene: TRBJ2-3; CDR3aa: CATSTGLAGKTDTQYF; CDR3nt: TGTGCCACCAGCACTGGACTAGCGGGAAAAACAGATACGCAGTATTTT
abundance: few; d_gene: TRBD2; v_gene: TRBV15; j_gene: TRBJ2-2; CDR3aa: CATSRDLASGSGGELFF; CDR3nt: TGTGCCACCAGCAGAGATCTGGCTAGCGGGAGCGGCGGGGAGCTGTTTTTT
abundance: NA; d_gene: NA; v_gene: TRBV7-6; j_gene: TRBJ2-2; CDR3aa: CASSLETSGNTGELFF; CDR3nt: TGTGCCAGCAGCTTAGAGACCAGCGGAAACACCGGGGAGCTGTTTTTT
abundance: NA; d_gene: TRBD2; v_gene: TRBV4-1; j_gene: TRBJ2-2; CDR3aa: CASSPAHGTSDTGELFF; CDR3nt: TGCGCCAGCAGCCCGGCTCATGGTACTAGCGACACCGGGGAGCTGTTTTTT
abundance: NA; d_gene: NA; v_gene: TRBV5-1; j_gene: TRBJ2-3; CDR3aa: CASSSGSTGVGTDTQYF; CDR3nt: TGCGCCAGCAGCTCTGGTTCGACGGGAGTTGGCACAGATACGCAGTATTTT
abundance: NA; d_gene: TRBD2; v_gene: TRBV30; j_gene: TRBJ2-5; CDR3aa: CAWSEIAGVGTQYF; CDR3nt: TGTGCCTGGAGTGAGATAGCGGGTGTAGGGACCCAGTACTTC
abundance: NA; d_gene: TRBD1; v_gene: TRBV5-1; j_gene: TRBJ2-3; CDR3aa: CASSLAGTGYTDTQYF; CDR3nt: TGCGCCAGCAGCTTGGCCGGGACAGGGTACACAGATACGCAGTATTTT
abundance: NA; d_gene: TRBD2; v_gene: TRBV5-6; j_gene: TRBJ2-7; CDR3aa: CASRDASGSVDEQYF; CDR3nt: TGTGCCAGCAGGGACGCTAGCGGGAGTGTCGACGAGCAGTACTTC
abundance: once; d_gene: NA; v_gene: TRBV27; j_gene: TRBJ2-5; CDR3aa: CASSLSVGATQYF; CDR3nt: TGTGCCAGCAGTTTATCAGTTGGGGCGACCCAGTACTTC
abundance: NA; d_gene: TRBD1; v_gene: TRBV6-6; j_gene: TRBJ1-2; CDR3aa: CASRLGQPVDFGYTF; CDR3nt: TGTGCCAGCAGGCTGGGACAGCCGGTGGATTTTGGCTACACCTTC
abundance: NA; d_gene: NA; v_gene: TRBV5-4; j_gene: TRBJ2-6; CDR3aa: CASSLETARANVLTF; CDR3nt: TGTGCCAGCAGCTTGGAGACAGCTCGGGCCAACGTCCTGACTTTC
abundance: NA; d_gene: TRBD1; v_gene: TRBV18; j_gene: TRBJ2-7; CDR3aa: CASSPTGTGGYEQYF; CDR3nt: TGTGCCAGCTCACCGACCGGGACAGGGGGGTACGAGCAGTACTTC
abundance: NA; d_gene: TRBD1; v_gene: TRBV27; j_gene: TRBJ2-7; CDR3aa: CASSLTPPGQGSYEQYF; CDR3nt: TGTGCCAGCAGTTTAACACCCCCGGGACAGGGCTCCTACGAGCAGTACTTC
abundance: NA; d_gene: TRBD2; v_gene: TRBV15; j_gene: TRBJ2-2; CDR3aa: CATSRGGGTSANTGELFF; CDR3nt: TGTGCCACCAGCAGAGGGGGGGGTACTAGCGCAAACACCGGGGAGCTGTTTTTT
abundance: few; d_gene: NA; v_gene: TRBV6-6; j_gene: TRBJ2-7; CDR3aa: CASSASSRSYEQYF; CDR3nt: TGTGCCAGCAGTGCCTCTAGCCGCTCCTACGAGCAGTACTTC
abundance: few; d_gene: NA; v_gene: TRBV5-6; j_gene: TRBJ1-1; CDR3aa: CASSYGVSEAFF; CDR3nt: TGTGCCAGCAGCTACGGAGTTTCTGAAGCTTTCTTT
abundance: NA; d_gene: NA; v_gene: TRBV14; j_gene: TRBJ2-5; CDR3aa: CASSLGETQYF; CDR3nt: TGTGCCAGCAGCCTCGGGGAGACCCAGTACTTC
abundance: NA; d_gene: TRBD1; v_gene: TRBV30; j_gene: TRBJ1-5; CDR3aa: CAWSPRTGTGYQPQHF; CDR3nt: TGTGCCTGGAGTCCTCGTACCGGGACAGGTTATCAGCCCCAGCATTTT
abundance: NA; d_gene: NA; v_gene: TRBV6-5; j_gene: TRBJ1-3; CDR3aa: CASKGTNGNTIYF; CDR3nt: TGTGCCAGCAAAGGGACAAATGGAAACACCATATATTTT
abundance: NA; d_gene: TRBD1; v_gene: TRBV5-1; j_gene: TRBJ1-2; CDR3aa: CASSLEAGGHGYTF; CDR3nt: TGCGCCAGCAGCTTGGAGGCAGGGGGCCATGGCTACACCTTC
abundance: NA; d_gene: NA; v_gene: TRBV6-1; j_gene: TRBJ2-7; CDR3aa: CASSENSGRGYEQYF; CDR3nt: TGTGCCAGCAGTGAAAATTCGGGCAGGGGCTACGAGCAGTACTTC
abundance: NA; d_gene: NA; v_gene: TRBV7-9; j_gene: TRBJ2-5; CDR3aa: CASSSQAYQETQYF; CDR3nt: TGTGCCAGCAGCTCACAGGCTTACCAAGAGACCCAGTACTTC
abundance: NA; d_gene: NA; v_gene: TRBV28; j_gene: TRBJ2-7; CDR3aa: CASRGQIYEQYF; CDR3nt: TGTGCCAGCAGGGGACAAATTTACGAGCAGTACTTC
abundance: NA; d_gene: NA; v_gene: TRBV27; j_gene: TRBJ2-7; CDR3aa: CASSFGGNSYEQYF; CDR3nt: TGTGCCAGCAGTTTTGGCGGGAACTCCTACGAGCAGTACTTC
abundance: NA; d_gene: TRBD2; v_gene: TRBV30; j_gene: TRBJ2-1; CDR3aa: CAWSLNPGLGNEQFF; CDR3nt: TGTGCCTGGAGTCTTAACCCGGGACTAGGCAATGAGCAGTTCTTC
abundance: few; d_gene: TRBD1; v_gene: TRBV27; j_gene: TRBJ1-6; CDR3aa: CASSSGTGRYTLHF; CDR3nt: TGTGCCAGCAGTTCTGGGACAGGAAGGTACACCCTCCACTTT
abundance: NA; d_gene: TRBD1; v_gene: TRBV7-9; j_gene: TRBJ2-7; CDR3aa: CASSLAQGVDEQYF; CDR3nt: TGTGCCAGCAGCTTAGCGCAGGGGGTCGACGAGCAGTACTTC
abundance: few; d_gene: TRBD1; v_gene: TRBV6-5; j_gene: TRBJ2-6; CDR3aa: CASRLDRAGANVLTF; CDR3nt: TGTGCCAGCAGGCTCGACAGGGCCGGGGCCAACGTCCTGACTTTC
abundance: NA; d_gene: TRBD1; v_gene: TRBV5-1; j_gene: TRBJ2-5; CDR3aa: CASSPGQGAGETQYF; CDR3nt: TGCGCCAGCAGCCCGGGACAGGGGGCTGGAGAGACCCAGTACTTC
abundance: once; d_gene: TRBD1; v_gene: TRBV11-3; j_gene: TRBJ1-2; CDR3aa: CASSPEGAGGYTF; CDR3nt: TGTGCCAGCAGTCCCGAGGGGGCCGGGGGCTACACCTTC
abundance: NA; d_gene: NA; v_gene: TRBV6-5; j_gene: TRBJ2-7; CDR3aa: CASSYSRVGTYEQYF; CDR3nt: TGTGCCAGCAGTTACTCTAGGGTCGGGACCTACGAGCAGTACTTC
abundance: NA; d_gene: TRBD2; v_gene: TRBV11-2; j_gene: TRBJ2-7; CDR3aa: CASSPRLGTSRLYEQYF; CDR3nt: TGTGCCAGCAGCCCCCGACTGGGGACTAGCCGTCTCTACGAGCAGTACTTC